The rows below give T cell receptor beta chains drawn from one sample of a study of CD8 T cells in Susac syndrome. One entry per CDR3 protein results from TCRdb running MiXCR on the immunoSEQ multiplex PCR reads. Seen here are approximately 160,000 distinct CDR3 sequences, around 93% observed once, and the top ten hold 0.13%. The sample consisted of CD4+ T cells from PBMCs. These receptors were collected from a human donor in good health. CDR3s include the opening cysteine and the closing phenylalanine or tryptophan.

v_gene | CDR3aa
TRBV6-5 | CASSPRTREKLFF
TRBV6-5 | CASSPRTGGIDEQFF
TRBV7-2 | CASSLQGRQPQHF
TRBV4-1 | CASSQEIGTGTVGYEQYF
TRBV5-1 | CASSLRGGDTQYF
TRBV14 | CASSRGGAEAFF
TRBV5-4 | CASSLGGGSSSGANVLTF
TRBV20-1 | CSAPRGSSYEQYF
TRBV18 | CASSSGLVLSTDTQYF
TRBV7-8 | CASSFDRYTGELFF
TRBV2 | CASTGDGAKNIQYF
TRBV2 | CASSDSSTDTQYF
TRBV9 | CASTKDNEQFF
TRBV20-1 | CSATTGGGETGELFF
TRBV9 | CASSLGESTEAFF
TRBV3-1 | CASSQAGNNHEQYF
TRBV20-1 | CSATIAGASSYNEQFF
TRBV3-1 | CASSQAGTDTQYF